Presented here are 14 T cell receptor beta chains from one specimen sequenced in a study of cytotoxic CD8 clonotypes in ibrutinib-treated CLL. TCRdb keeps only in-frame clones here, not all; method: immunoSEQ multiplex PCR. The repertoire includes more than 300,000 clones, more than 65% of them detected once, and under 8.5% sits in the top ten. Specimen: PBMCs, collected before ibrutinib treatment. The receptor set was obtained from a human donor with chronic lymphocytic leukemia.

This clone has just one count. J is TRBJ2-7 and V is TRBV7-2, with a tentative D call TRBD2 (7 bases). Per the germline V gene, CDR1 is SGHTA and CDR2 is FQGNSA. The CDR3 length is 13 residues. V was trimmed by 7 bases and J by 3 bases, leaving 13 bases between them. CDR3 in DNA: TGTGCCAGCAACGGGGGGCCGTACTACGAGCAGTACTTC. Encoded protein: CASNGGPYYEQYF. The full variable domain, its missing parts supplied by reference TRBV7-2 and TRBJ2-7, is GAGVSQSPSNKVTEKGKDVELRCDPISGHTALYWYRQSLGQGLEFLIYFQGNSAPDKSGLPSDRFSAERTGGSVSTLTIQRTQQEDSAVYLCASNGGPYYEQYFGPGTRLTVT.

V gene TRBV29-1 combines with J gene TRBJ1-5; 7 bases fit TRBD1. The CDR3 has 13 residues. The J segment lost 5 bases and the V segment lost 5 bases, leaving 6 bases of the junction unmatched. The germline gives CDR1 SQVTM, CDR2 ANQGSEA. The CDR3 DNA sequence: TGCAGCGTTCAGGGGGGGGGACATCAGCCCCAGCATTTT. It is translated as CSVQGGGHQPQHF.

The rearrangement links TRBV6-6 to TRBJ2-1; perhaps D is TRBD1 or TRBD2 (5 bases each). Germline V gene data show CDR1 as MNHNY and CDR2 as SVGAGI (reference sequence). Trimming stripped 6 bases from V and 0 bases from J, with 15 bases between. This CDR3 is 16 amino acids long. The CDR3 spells CASSPGTGPSYNEQFF. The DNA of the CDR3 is TGTGCCAGCAGCCCCGGGACCGGGCCCTCCTACAATGAGCAGTTCTTC.

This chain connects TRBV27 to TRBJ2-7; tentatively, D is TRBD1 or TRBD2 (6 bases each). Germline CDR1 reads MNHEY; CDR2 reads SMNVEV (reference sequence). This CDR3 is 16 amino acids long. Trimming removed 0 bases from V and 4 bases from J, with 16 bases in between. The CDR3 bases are TGTGCCAGCAGTTTATCGAGCTGGGGGGCTCGGTACGAGCAGTACTTC. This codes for CASSLSSWGARYEQYF.

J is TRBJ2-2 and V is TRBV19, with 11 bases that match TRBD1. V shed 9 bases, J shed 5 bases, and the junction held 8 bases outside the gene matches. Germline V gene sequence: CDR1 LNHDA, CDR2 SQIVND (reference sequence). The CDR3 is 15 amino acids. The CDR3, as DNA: TGTGCCAGCCGAGCGGACAGGGGGCGGACCGGGGAGCTGTTTTTT. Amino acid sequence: CASRADRGRTGELFF.

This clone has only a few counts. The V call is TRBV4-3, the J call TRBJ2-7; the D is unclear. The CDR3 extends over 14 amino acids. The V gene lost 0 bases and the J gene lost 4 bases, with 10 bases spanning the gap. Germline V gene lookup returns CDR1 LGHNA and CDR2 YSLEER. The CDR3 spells CASSQDVVSYEQYF. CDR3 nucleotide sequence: TGCGCCAGCAGCCAAGATGTAGTGAGTTACGAGCAGTACTTC.

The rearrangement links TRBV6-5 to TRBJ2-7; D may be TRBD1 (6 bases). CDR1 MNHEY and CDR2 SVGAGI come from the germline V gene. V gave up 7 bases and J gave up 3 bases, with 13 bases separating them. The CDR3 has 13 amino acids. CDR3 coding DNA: TGTGCCAGCACCCCCGGACAGAACTACGAGCAGTACTTC. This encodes CASTPGQNYEQYF.

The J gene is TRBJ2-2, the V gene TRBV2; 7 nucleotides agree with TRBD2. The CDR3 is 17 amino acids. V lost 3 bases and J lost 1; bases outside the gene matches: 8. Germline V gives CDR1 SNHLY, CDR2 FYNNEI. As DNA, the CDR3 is TGTGCCAGCAGTGAGTTAGGAGGCGGGAGGAACACCGGGGAGCTGTTTTTT. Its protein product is CASSELGGGRNTGELFF.

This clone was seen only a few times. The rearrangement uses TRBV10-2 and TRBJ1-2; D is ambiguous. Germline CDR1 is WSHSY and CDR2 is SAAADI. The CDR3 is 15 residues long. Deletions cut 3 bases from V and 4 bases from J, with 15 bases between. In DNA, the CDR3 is TGCGCCAGCAGTGACGCCAGCTCCCCTACCTATGGCTACACCTTC. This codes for CASSDASSPTYGYTF.

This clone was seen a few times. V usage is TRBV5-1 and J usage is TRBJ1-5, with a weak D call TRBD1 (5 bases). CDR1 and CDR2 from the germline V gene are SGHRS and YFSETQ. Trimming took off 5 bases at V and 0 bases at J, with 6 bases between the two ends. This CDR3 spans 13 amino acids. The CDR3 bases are TGCGCCAGCAGACAGGATAGCAATCAGCCCCAGCATTTT. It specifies CASRQDSNQPQHF.

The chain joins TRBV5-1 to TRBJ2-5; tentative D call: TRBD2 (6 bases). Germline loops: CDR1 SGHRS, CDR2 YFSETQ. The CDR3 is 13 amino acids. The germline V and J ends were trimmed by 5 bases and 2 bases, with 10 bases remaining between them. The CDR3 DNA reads TGCGCCAGCAGAATAGCGGTACAAGAGACCCAGTACTTC. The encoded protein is CASRIAVQETQYF.

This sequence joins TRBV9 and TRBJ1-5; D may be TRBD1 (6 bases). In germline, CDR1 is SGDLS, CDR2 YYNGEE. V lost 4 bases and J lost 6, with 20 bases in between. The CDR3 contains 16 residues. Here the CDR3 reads CASSPDTPGGRQPQHF. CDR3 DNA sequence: TGTGCCAGCAGCCCAGACACACCTGGGGGCCGTCAGCCCCAGCATTTT.

Here the CDR3 DNA reads TGCGCCAGCAGTGCCGGGACATCGAACACTGAAGCTTTCTTT. Translating gives CASSAGTSNTEAFF. V and J are TRBV10-1 and TRBJ1-1; tentative D call: TRBD1 (6 bases). Germline CDR1 is WNHNN and CDR2 is SYGVQD (reference sequence). This CDR3 contains 14 residues. V lost 4 bases to trimming and J lost 1 base, with 10 bases between them.

The CDR3 nucleotides read TGCAGCGTTGTTAGGTCTGGGGGTCATGGGGCCAACGTCCTGACTTTC. Its protein product is CSVVRSGGHGANVLTF. The chain carries TRBV29-1 and TRBJ2-6; D could derive from TRBD1 or TRBD2 (5 bases each). Germline-derived CDR1 and CDR2 are SQVTM and ANQGSEA. The CDR3 spans 16 residues. V was clipped by 4 bases and J by 3 bases, with 16 bases between them.